The 25 T cell receptor beta chains listed next were all sequenced from one sample in a study of blood T cell repertoires in COVID-19. Some clones are missing from TCRdb's copy, which holds only in-frame ones; the method was immunoSEQ multiplex PCR. Of 150,000 to 200,000 clones in the sample, more than 65% are singletons; the top ten hold under 3%. The sample taken for sequencing was peripheral blood. These receptors were taken from a human donor with acute or convalescent COVID-19. The donor label of this sample is uncertain.

The table lists this clone with a few counts. One end of the junction is discordant with germline, which a read error may explain. The chain links TRBV2 to TRBJ1-1; 7 bases fit TRBD1. Germline CDR1 is SNHLY and CDR2 is FYNNEI. The CDR3 has 14 residues. The CDR3 DNA reads TGTGCCAGCAGCGAAGCGCGGCAGGGGGGAGGAGCTTTCTTT. Translation: CASSEARQGGGAFF.

The chain is built from TRBV5-4 and TRBJ2-7; weak D call: TRBD2 (5 bases). Germline-derived CDR1 and CDR2 are SGHNT and YYREEE (reference sequence). This CDR3 has 14 residues. V was trimmed by 0 bases and J by 2 bases, leaving 9 bases between them. This chain's CDR3 is CASSLGGETYEQYF. The CDR3 coding sequence is TGTGCCAGCAGCTTGGGGGGAGAAACCTACGAGCAGTACTTC.

The chain recombines TRBV27 with TRBJ2-7; TRBD1 matches at 9 bases. The V and J ends lost 5 bases and 0 bases, in that order; junction bases with no gene match: 11. The CDR3 has 17 amino acids. Germline-derived CDR1 and CDR2 are MNHEY and SMNVEV (reference sequence). Here the CDR3 reads CASSRLRGQGSSYEQYF. In DNA form, the CDR3 reads TGTGCCAGCAGTCGCCTACGGGGACAGGGAAGCTCCTACGAGCAGTACTTC.

V and J are TRBV30 and TRBJ2-2; possible D gene TRBD2, 5 bases. V was pared by 2 bases and J by 3 bases, with 7 bases between. This CDR3 is built from 13 residues. Germline assignment: CDR1 GTSNPN and CDR2 SVGIG (reference sequence). The CDR3 DNA reads TGTGCCTGGAGTTCGCGGGACACCGGGGAGCTGTTTTTT. The encoded protein is CAWSSRDTGELFF.

The rearrangement joins TRBV29-1 to TRBJ2-1; possibly TRBD2 for D (6 bases). The V end lost 2 bases, the J end lost 10 bases, and 12 bases lay between the germline ends. Germline V gene lookup returns CDR1 SQVTM and CDR2 ANQGSEA. The CDR3 has 12 residues. The CDR3 nucleotides read TGCAGCGTTGAAAGTGGAGGGTTAGAGCAGTTCTTC. Translation gives CSVESGGLEQFF.

V usage is TRBV5-1 and J usage is TRBJ2-7; TRBD2 aligns across 12 bases. The CDR3 totals 16 residues. Germline V lookup: CDR1 SGHRS, CDR2 YFSETQ. V shed 4 bases, J shed 2 bases, and the junction held 7 bases outside the gene matches. Here the CDR3 reads CASSAGTSGPTYEQYF. In DNA form, the CDR3 reads TGCGCCAGCAGCGCGGGGACTAGCGGGCCAACCTACGAGCAGTACTTC.

The chain employs TRBV18 and TRBJ1-5; D might be TRBD1 (5 bases). The CDR3 contains 17 residues. Germline V lookup: CDR1 KGHSH, CDR2 LQKENI. The V end lost 4 bases, the J end lost 5 bases, and 21 bases lay between the germline ends. Here the CDR3 reads CASSQQAGRIFDQPQHF. CDR3 coding DNA: TGTGCCAGCTCACAACAGGCAGGGCGGATTTTCGATCAGCCCCAGCATTTT.

The chain has TRBV5-6 and TRBJ2-3; 11 nucleotides agree with TRBD2. V shed 3 bases, J shed 4 bases, and the junction held 1 base outside the gene matches. CDR3 length: 14 residues. CDR1 and CDR2 from the germline V gene are SGHDT and YYEEEE. This chain's CDR3 is CASSSTSGADTQYF. In DNA form, the CDR3 reads TGTGCCAGCAGCTCGACTAGCGGGGCAGATACGCAGTATTTT. Looking up the rest from reference TRBV5-6 and TRBJ2-3 gives the full variable domain: DAGVTQSPTHLIKTRGQQVTLRCSPKSGHDTVSWYQQALGQGPQFIFQYYEEEERQRGNFPDRFSGHQFPNYSSELNVNALLLGDSALYLCASSSTSGADTQYFGPGTRLTVL.

This chain uses TRBV28 with TRBJ2-3; D is uncertain. V shed 4 bases and J shed 1 base, with 12 bases lying between them. Germline CDR1 reads MDHEN; CDR2 reads SYDVKM. The CDR3 is 15 amino acids. As DNA, the CDR3 is TGTGCCAGCAGTTCCGTAAGTGCGGGCACAGATACGCAGTATTTT. It yields the protein CASSSVSAGTDTQYF.

V gene TRBV27 combines with J gene TRBJ2-7; no clear D gene. Looked up from germline, CDR1 is MNHEY and CDR2 is SMNVEV (reference sequence). V gave up 6 bases and J gave up 4 bases, with 22 bases separating them. The CDR3 runs to 16 residues. The CDR3 bases are TGTGCCAGCAGGAGCAAGTTGGGCGCTCTTCCTTACGAGCAGTACTTC. This codes for CASRSKLGALPYEQYF.

This chain uses TRBV6-5 with TRBJ1-2, with 8 nucleotides matching TRBD1. This CDR3 has 15 amino acids. J gave up 4 bases and V 5 bases, and 9 bases lay outside the gene matches. CDR1 is MNHEY and CDR2 is SVGAGI in the germline V gene. The CDR3 region is CASSTQGATSYGYTF. The DNA of the CDR3 is TGTGCCAGCAGTACCCAGGGGGCTACTTCCTATGGCTACACCTTC.

In this sample, this clone turned up a few times. The rearrangement joins TRBV7-9 to TRBJ2-1; 9 bases fit TRBD1. The junction had 11 bases not matched to a gene; V was cut back by 8 bases and J by 0 bases. The CDR3 is 17 amino acids. CDR1 is SEHNR, CDR2 FQNEAQ, per germline (reference sequence). The CDR3 protein is CASGIGGQGYSYNEQFF. The CDR3 DNA follows: TGTGCCAGCGGTATCGGGGGACAGGGATACTCCTACAATGAGCAGTTCTTC.

Only a few counts were recorded for this clone. The chain has TRBV9 and TRBJ1-2, with D maybe TRBD1 (5 bases). Germline lookup yields CDR1 SGDLS and CDR2 YYNGEE. This CDR3 has 15 residues. The V end lost 4 bases, the J end lost 4 bases, and 17 bases lay between the germline ends. The CDR3 region is CASSPGDLRGYGYTF. In DNA form, the CDR3 reads TGTGCCAGCAGCCCGGGGGACCTAAGGGGCTATGGCTACACCTTC.

The table lists this clone with a few counts. The chain links TRBV6-6 to TRBJ1-5, with D possibly TRBD1 on 6 matching bases. V was shortened by 6 bases and J by 0 bases, with 15 bases between the two germline ends. This CDR3 has 16 amino acids. Germline CDR1 reads MNHNY; CDR2 reads SVGAGI (reference sequence). The CDR3 is CASRIGTPHSNQPQHF. The CDR3 nucleotides read TGTGCCAGCAGAATTGGGACACCGCATAGCAATCAGCCCCAGCATTTT.

V usage is TRBV6-6 and J usage is TRBJ2-2, with 10 bases identical to TRBD1. The CDR3 covers 16 residues. J gave up 0 bases and V 5 bases, and 3 bases lay outside the gene matches. Germline V gene data show CDR1 as MNHNY and CDR2 as SVGAGI (reference sequence). CDR3 amino acids: CASSLDRGANTGELFF. CDR3 coding DNA: TGTGCCAGCAGTCTGGACAGGGGGGCGAACACCGGGGAGCTGTTTTTT.

The genes are TRBV12-5 and TRBJ2-1; D may be TRBD1 (6 bases). CDR1 is LGHNT, CDR2 FRNRAP, per germline. Trimming pared 3 bases from V and 0 bases from J, leaving 12 bases between. The CDR3 is 16 residues long. The CDR3 loop is CASGLPRGNSYNEQFF. CDR3 coding DNA: TGTGCTAGTGGTTTACCTAGGGGGAACTCCTACAATGAGCAGTTCTTC.

The V call is TRBV27, the J call TRBJ1-1; TRBD1 agrees at 8 bases. V gave up 6 bases and J gave up 8 bases; unmatched junction bases: 5. In germline, CDR1 is MNHEY, CDR2 SMNVEV (reference sequence). The CDR3 covers 12 residues. CDR3 DNA sequence: TGTGCCAGCAGATCGGACAGGGTGGAAGCTTTCTTT. Protein sequence: CASRSDRVEAFF.

The J gene is TRBJ2-1, the V gene TRBV5-1; weak D call: TRBD2 (5 bases). Germline V lookup: CDR1 SGHRS, CDR2 YFSETQ. V shed 4 bases and J shed 0 bases, with 11 bases lying between them. CDR3 length equals 15 residues. The CDR3 coding sequence is TGCGCCAGCAGCCCGGACTCCCCCTCCTACAATGAGCAGTTCTTC. This translates into CASSPDSPSYNEQFF.

V gene TRBV2 combines with J gene TRBJ1-2; D ambiguous. This CDR3 is 14 amino acids long. Germline values: CDR1 SNHLY, CDR2 FYNNEI. The V gene lost 4 bases and the J gene lost 6 bases, with 15 bases spanning the gap. The CDR3 nucleotides read TGTGCCAGCAGTGTGGCGGCAACAACCCATGGCTACACCTTC. Amino acids: CASSVAATTHGYTF.

V gene TRBV5-4 combines with J gene TRBJ1-1, with D possibly TRBD1 on 6 matching bases. There are 14 residues in the CDR3. Germline CDR1 reads SGHNT; CDR2 reads YYREEE (reference sequence). V was trimmed by 4 bases and J by 1 base, leaving 11 bases between them. CDR3 residues: CASSPETGNTEAFF. The CDR3, as DNA: TGTGCCAGCAGCCCCGAGACAGGGAACACTGAAGCTTTCTTT. The whole variable domain, filled in from reference TRBV5-4 and TRBJ1-1, reads ETGVTQSPTHLIKTRGQQVTLRCSSQSGHNTVSWYQQALGQGPQFIFQYYREEENGRGNFPPRFSGLQFPNYSSELNVNALELDDSALYLCASSPETGNTEAFFGQGTRLTVV.

V and J are TRBV19 and TRBJ1-1; D is unresolved. Trimming took 3 bases from V and 4 from J, leaving 12 bases between them. Germline-derived CDR1 and CDR2 are LNHDA and SQIVND (reference sequence). The CDR3 contains 14 residues. CDR3 loop: CASSMLGAITEAFF. The CDR3 DNA follows: TGTGCCAGTAGTATGTTAGGAGCGATCACTGAAGCTTTCTTT.

The chain combines TRBV6-4 with TRBJ1-4; no clear D. The germline V and J ends were trimmed by 7 bases and 8 bases, with 26 bases remaining between them. The germline gives CDR1 MRHNA, CDR2 SNTAGT. There are 17 residues in the CDR3. DNA for the CDR3: TGTGCCAGCAATTTCCCCCGGGGAGCTCCCAGAGGGGAAAAACTGTTTTTT. This translates into CASNFPRGAPRGEKLFF.

The chain recombines TRBV30 with TRBJ2-3; maybe TRBD2 (5 bases). CDR3 length: 13 amino acids. The germline gives CDR1 GTSNPN, CDR2 SVGIG (reference sequence). The V end lost 2 bases, the J end lost 5 bases, and 11 bases lay between the germline ends. The CDR3: CAWSSPGLDTQYF. DNA of the CDR3: TGTGCCTGGAGTTCTCCTGGACTAGATACGCAGTATTTT.

V gene TRBV25-1 combines with J gene TRBJ1-5; TRBD1 agrees at 10 bases. Looked up from germline, CDR1 is MGHDK and CDR2 is SYGVNS. V was clipped by 5 bases and J by 3 bases; unmatched bases: 4. The CDR3 has 15 residues. The CDR3 reads CASSKGTGDNQPQHF. The CDR3, as DNA: TGTGCCAGCAGTAAGGGGACAGGGGACAATCAGCCCCAGCATTTT.

The rearrangement joins TRBV5-1 to TRBJ2-5, with D tentatively TRBD1 (5 bases). The CDR3 covers 15 residues. V lost 0 bases to trimming and J lost 3 bases, with 12 bases between them. Germline V gene data show CDR1 as SGHRS and CDR2 as YFSETQ. As DNA, the CDR3 is TGCGCCAGCAGCTTGGGACAGCTCTTAAAAGAGACCCAGTACTTC. This gives the protein CASSLGQLLKETQYF.